This TCR beta chain comes out of a study of blood T cell repertoires in COVID-19. CDR3 length: 16 amino acids. Germline-derived CDR1 and CDR2 are MNHEY and SMNVEV (reference sequence). V shed 6 bases and J 0 bases; nucleotides not matched to a gene: 8. Data came from immunoSEQ multiplex PCR; TCRdb stores just in-frame clones and leaves some out. This sample has some 250,000 clones, with more than 65% found just once. This TCR was sampled from a young woman with acute or convalescent COVID-19. The V and J genes are TRBV27 and TRBJ2-1; the match to TRBD1 covers 7 bases. The sequencing sample was made of peripheral blood. CDR3 nucleotides: TGTGCCAGCAGCATGGACAGGACCAGCTCCTACAATGAGCAGTTCTTC. Translating it yields CASSMDRTSSYNEQFF.